This T cell receptor beta chain was documented in a study of blood T cell repertoires in COVID-19. Study background: The origin of the acute and convalescent COVID-19 samples was the United States, Italy and Spain. The analysed material was cDNA or gDNA that came from T cells, B-cell-depleted T cells, or PBMCs.

Sequencing used immunoSEQ multiplex PCR; TCRdb keeps in-frame clones, though not all of them. Of roughly 360,000 clones in the sample, about 87% were seen once. This clone was recorded a few times. The participants were between about 18 and 90 years old and came from under 25 US areas. The study counted Cohort 3 donors as recovered given two negative PCRs, clearance, or symptom resolution. Looked up from germline, CDR1 is SGHTA and CDR2 is FQGNSA. V lost 5 bases, J lost 7 bases, and 7 bases stayed unmatched. The length of the CDR3 is 13 residues. The sequence was collected from a man aged 25-40 years who had recovered from COVID-19. Sequencing was done on a sample of PBMCs or T cells enriched from blood (not recorded which). This chain links TRBV7-2 with TRBJ1-2, with TRBD1 matching 7 bases. CDR3 DNA sequence: TGTGCCAGCAGCGAAAGGGGGCAGGGTGGCTACACCTTC. It codes for CASSERGQGGYTF.